A single T cell receptor (beta chain) is shown here with its context. One junction end disagrees with the germline gene, perhaps due to a read error. Germline CDR1 SGHTA, CDR2 FQGTGA. This CDR3 spans 17 amino acids. The sample originates from a study of Graves' ophthalmopathy and Graves' hyperthyroidism. The sequenced template was RNA, covering the TCR beta CDR3 region. First-round RT-PCR with HTBI primers preceded a second-round multiplex PCR. TCRdb independently ran MiXCR on the multiplex PCR reads; one entry per CDR3 protein. The repertoire has over a million distinct CDR3 sequences, about two fifths of them found once; the top ten carry over 8.5%.

V and J are TRBV7-3 and TRBJ2-2, with D possibly TRBD2 on 6 matching bases. The receptor was derived from an adult man with Graves' hyperthyroidism. Sequenced material: peripheral blood or thyroid tissue (not recorded which). CDR3 in amino acids: CASSLGGTFANTGGLFF. DNA of the CDR3: TGTGCCAGCAGCTTAGGAGGGACGTTCGCGAACACCGGGGGGCTGTTTTTT.